The rows below give T cell receptor beta chains drawn from one sample of a study of shared clonotypes between healthy human individuals. TCRdb's copy holds only in-frame clones and misses some; the assay was immunoSEQ multiplex PCR. The sample lists 1,500,000 or so clones, more than 95% occurring once. The sequenced sample consisted of naive CD4+ T cells sorted from blood. The origin of the receptors is a young man in good health. The CDR3 runs from the conserved cysteine through the conserved F or W. The D gene is left open where the match is weak. Where a row states a size, it is once, few, many or the class of an expanded clone; other rows omit it.

TRBJ2-2 | once | TRBV4-2 | . | 14 | TGTGCCAGCAGCCAAGCCGATAACACCGGGGAGCTGTTTTTT | CASSQADNTGELFF
TRBJ2-6 | . | TRBV21-1 | . | 14 | TGTGCCTCAAACCTCAGGTCGGGGGCCAACGTCCTGACTTTC | CASNLRSGANVLTF
TRBJ1-1 | . | TRBV5-6 | . | 14 | TGTGCCAGCAGGTACCCGGGCGAGAACACTGAAGCTTTCTTT | CASRYPGENTEAFF
TRBJ2-7 | . | TRBV5-1 | . | 15 | TGCGCCAGCAGCCTGCCTTTAGCGGTTGCCTCCGAGCAGTACTTC | CASSLPLAVASEQYF
TRBJ2-5 | . | TRBV11-2 | TRBD2 | 14 | TGTGCCAGCAGCCCTCGACTAGCGCAAGAGACCCAGTACTTC | CASSPRLAQETQYF
TRBJ2-2 | . | TRBV14 | . | 17 | TGTGCCAGCAGCCAGACAAAGGGGACCCAAAACACCGGGGAGCTGTTTTTT | CASSQTKGTQNTGELFF
TRBJ2-5 | . | TRBV14 | . | 15 | TGTGCCAGCAGCTACCTCCCGGGGGCCCAAGAGACCCAGTACTTC | CASSYLPGAQETQYF
TRBJ2-5 | . | TRBV5-4 | TRBD2 | 15 | TGTGCCAGCAGCTCCAGCGGGAGTATCTCAAAGACCCAGTACTTC | CASSSSGSISKTQYF
TRBJ2-3 | . | TRBV9 | TRBD2 | 16 | TGTGCCAGCAGCGTAACTAGCGGGTATGGCACAGATACGCAGTATTTT | CASSVTSGYGTDTQYF
TRBJ2-2 | . | TRBV27 | TRBD2 | 23 | TGTGCCAGCAGTTTATGGGGGGTCCCGGGACAGGGAACTAGCGGGAGGGCCACCGGGGAGCTGTTTTTT | CASSLWGVPGQGTSGRATGELFF
TRBJ1-1 | . | TRBV20-1 | . | 11 | TGCAGTGCTAGAGTTGTCCAATCTGAGTTCTTT | CSARVVQSEFF
TRBJ2-7 | . | TRBV7-8 | TRBD2 | 15 | TGTGCCAGCAGCTTAGGGACTAGCGGCTCCTACGAGCAGTACTTC | CASSLGTSGSYEQYF
TRBJ1-4 | once | TRBV18 | . | 15 | TGTGCCAGCTCACGAGAGACAGGACTACTCGAAAAACTGTTTTTT | CASSRETGLLEKLFF
TRBJ2-2 | . | TRBV18 | . | 15 | TGTGCCAGCTCACCACTACAGGGCAACACCGGGGAGCTGTTTTTT | CASSPLQGNTGELFF
TRBJ1-2 | . | TRBV16 | . | 14 | TGTGCCAGCAGCCAATCAAACAGGCACTATGGCTACACCTTC | CASSQSNRHYGYTF
TRBJ1-2 | . | TRBV28 | . | 13 | TGTGCCAGCAGGGCCCGGGAGGCTATGGCGTACACCTTC | CASRAREAMAYTF